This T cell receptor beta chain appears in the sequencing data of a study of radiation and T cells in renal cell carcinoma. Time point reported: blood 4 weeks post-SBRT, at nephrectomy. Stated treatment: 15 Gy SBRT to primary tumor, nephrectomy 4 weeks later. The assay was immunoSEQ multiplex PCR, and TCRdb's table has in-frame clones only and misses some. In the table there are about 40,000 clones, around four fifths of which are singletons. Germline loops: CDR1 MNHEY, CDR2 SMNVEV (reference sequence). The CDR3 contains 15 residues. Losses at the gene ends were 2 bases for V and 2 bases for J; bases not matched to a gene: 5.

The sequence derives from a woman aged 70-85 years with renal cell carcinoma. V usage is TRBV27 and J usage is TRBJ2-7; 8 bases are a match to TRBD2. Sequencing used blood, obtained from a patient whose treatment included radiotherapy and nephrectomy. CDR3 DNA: TGTGCCAGCAGTTTAGGGCTAGCGGGCGCCTACGAGCAGTACTTC. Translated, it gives CASSLGLAGAYEQYF.